What follows are 31 T cell receptor beta chains derived from one specimen sequenced in a study of PD-L1 blockade in urothelial cancer. Profiled with immunoSEQ multiplex PCR; TCRdb holds only in-frame clones, not every one. Of 60,000 to 80,000 clones listed, about 90% are singletons. Sample time point: peripheral blood 6 weeks after treatment start. The sample here was PBMCs, taken around atezolizumab (anti-PD-L1) treatment. These TCRs come from a man in his fifties or sixties with urothelial cancer.

This CDR3 reads CASSASSYEQYF. The DNA for the CDR3 is TGCGCCAGCAGCGCCAGCTCCTACGAGCAGTACTTC. The chain combines TRBV5-1 with TRBJ2-7; D not resolved. The CDR3 runs to 12 residues. The germline gives CDR1 SGHRS, CDR2 YFSETQ. Trimming shortened V by 4 bases and J by 0 bases, and 5 bases separated the two germline ends.

A single count supports this clone. CDR3 amino acids: CSASDREAFF. CDR3 sequence (DNA): TGCAGTGCTTCTGACAGGGAAGCTTTCTTT. The chain joins TRBV20-1 to TRBJ1-1; a possible D gene is TRBD1 (6 bases). This CDR3 contains 10 residues. The ends were cut back, 5 bases at V and 8 bases at J, with 9 bases in the middle. Germline-derived CDR1 and CDR2 are DFQATT and SNEGSKA (reference sequence).

The chain carries TRBV9 and TRBJ1-6; TRBD1 aligns across 8 bases. Germline V lookup: CDR1 SGDLS, CDR2 YYNGEE. Germline trimming cut 5 bases from V and 3 bases from J; bases unmatched to any gene: 1. The CDR3 spans 14 residues. CDR3 loop: CASRGQGYNSPLHF. The CDR3 DNA sequence: TGTGCCAGCAGAGGACAGGGCTATAATTCACCCCTCCACTTT.

V and J are TRBV7-6 and TRBJ2-3, with TRBD2 matching 8 bases. Germline CDR1 is SGHVS and CDR2 is FNYEAQ. This CDR3 comprises 12 residues. V lost 1 base to trimming and J lost 12 bases; unmatched junction nucleotides: 3. CDR3 DNA: TGTGCCAGCAGCTTAGGCGGGAGGCCCCAGTATTTT. Amino acids: CASSLGGRPQYF.

V gene TRBV25-1 combines with J gene TRBJ1-4; D ambiguous. Germline V gives CDR1 MGHDK, CDR2 SYGVNS. The CDR3 consists of 15 residues. Trimming cost V 2 bases and J 0 bases, with 7 bases left between them. CDR3: CASSETGATNEKLFF. CDR3 DNA: TGTGCCAGCAGTGAAACGGGTGCAACTAATGAAAAACTGTTTTTT.

This clone appeared a few times. The chain joins TRBV7-2 to TRBJ1-2; no firm D call. Germline V lookup: CDR1 SGHTA, CDR2 FQGNSA. CDR3 length: 14 amino acids. V lost 1 base and J lost 4, with 10 bases in between. Written as DNA, the CDR3 is TGTGCCAGCAGCTTAGGAGGGATGTCCTATGGCTACACCTTC. Residues: CASSLGGMSYGYTF.

V and J are TRBV4-1 and TRBJ2-3; TRBD2 matches at 8 bases. The CDR3 length is 14 residues. Germline CDR1 MGHRA, CDR2 YSYEKL. The trim removed 4 bases at V and 10 bases at J, leaving 10 bases unmatched. The DNA for the CDR3 is TGCGCCAGCAGCCTCCCTAACGCGGGAGGCCCGCAGTATTTT. Encoded protein: CASSLPNAGGPQYF.

The gene calls are TRBV6-6 and TRBJ2-5; 8 positions match TRBD1. Germline loops: CDR1 MNHNY, CDR2 SVGAGI (reference sequence). Trimming cost V 6 bases and J 1 base; bases outside gene matches: 7. The CDR3 length is 15 residues. The CDR3 spells CASSTTGGSQETQYF. CDR3 coding DNA: TGTGCCAGCAGCACAACAGGGGGGAGCCAAGAGACCCAGTACTTC.

V and J are TRBV4-2 and TRBJ2-3; 10 bases match TRBD2. The CDR3 loop spans 16 amino acids. Germline-derived CDR1 and CDR2 are LGHNA and YNFKEQ. V lost 0 bases to trimming and J lost 2 bases; unmatched junction nucleotides: 2. The CDR3 DNA is TGTGCCAGCAGCCAAGAACTAGCGGGGCTCACAGATACGCAGTATTTT. This gives the protein CASSQELAGLTDTQYF.

V is TRBV30 and J is TRBJ1-2; maybe TRBD1 (6 bases). The CDR3 loop spans 14 amino acids. In germline, CDR1 is GTSNPN, CDR2 SVGIG (reference sequence). Deletions cut 0 bases from V and 5 bases from J, with 13 bases between. CDR3: CAWSVRQELYGYTF. CDR3 DNA sequence: TGTGCCTGGAGTGTACGACAGGAGCTTTATGGCTACACCTTC.

V usage is TRBV7-6 and J usage is TRBJ2-5, with 11 positions matching TRBD1. The germline gives CDR1 SGHVS, CDR2 FNYEAQ. J was trimmed by 5 bases and V by 1 base; bases with no gene match: 6. This CDR3 spans 16 amino acids. This CDR3 is CASSLVGTGGWETQYF. DNA for the CDR3: TGTGCCAGCAGCTTAGTGGGGACAGGGGGTTGGGAGACCCAGTACTTC.

This clone has just one count. This chain connects TRBV18 to TRBJ2-1; 8 bases agree with TRBD2. With 6 bases clipped from V and 6 bases from J, the junction kept 4 bases outside the gene matches. CDR1 and CDR2 from the germline V gene are KGHSH and LQKENI. The CDR3 loop spans 13 amino acids. CDR3 region: CASSGTSINEQFF. The DNA of the CDR3 is TGTGCCAGCTCCGGGACTAGTATCAATGAGCAGTTCTTC.

In its sample, this clone was seen once. The CDR3 DNA is TGTGCCAGCAGCCCCCGAGCGAGGCTCGAGCAGTACTTC. Translation gives CASSPRARLEQYF. The chain uses TRBV14 and TRBJ2-7, with D hard to call. CDR3 length equals 13 residues. The germline V and J ends were trimmed by 4 bases and 6 bases, with 13 bases remaining between them. In germline, CDR1 is SGHDN, CDR2 FVKESK.

The J gene is TRBJ2-7, the V gene TRBV4-1, with D maybe TRBD1 (5 bases). Germline V gene sequence: CDR1 MGHRA, CDR2 YSYEKL. CDR3 length: 14 amino acids. V dropped 5 bases and J dropped 3 bases, with 14 bases sitting between them. The CDR3 sequence is CASSYSDSRYEQYF. The CDR3 nucleotides read TGCGCCAGCAGCTACTCTGACAGTCGCTACGAGCAGTACTTC.

The chain uses TRBV6-6 and TRBJ1-1; unclear D gene. Germline lookup yields CDR1 MNHNY and CDR2 SVGAGI (reference sequence). With 2 bases removed from V and 4 bases from J, the gap between germline ends came to 5 bases. The CDR3 spans 12 residues. Written as DNA, the CDR3 is TGTGCCAGCAGTTACGAGGTCACTGAAGCTTTCTTT. This encodes CASSYEVTEAFF.

The CDR3 region is CASTLLGAGYEQYF. The CDR3 region has the DNA TGTGCCAGCACCCTCTTGGGGGCGGGCTACGAGCAGTACTTC. The gene calls are TRBV7-2 and TRBJ2-7; D is perhaps TRBD1 (6 bases). CDR3 size: 14 residues. Germline values: CDR1 SGHTA, CDR2 FQGNSA. The V end was cut by 7 bases, the J end by 3 bases, with 16 bases between.

The chain recombines TRBV5-5 with TRBJ2-7; 7 bases are a match to TRBD1. CDR1 and CDR2 (germline): SGHKS, YYEKEE (reference sequence). J lost 0 bases, V lost 5 bases, and 11 bases had no gene match. This CDR3 is built from 16 residues. The CDR3 bases are TGTGCCAGCAGACGGTCCACCGGGACAGCCTCCTACGAGCAGTACTTC. It translates to CASRRSTGTASYEQYF.

The rearrangement joins TRBV5-5 to TRBJ1-2; 12 nucleotides agree with TRBD1. Germline loops: CDR1 SGHKS, CDR2 YYEKEE (reference sequence). This CDR3 is 15 amino acids long. V lost 3 bases to trimming and J lost 8 bases; unmatched junction nucleotides: 8. CDR3 nucleotide sequence: TGTGCCAGCAGCTATGCGGGACAGGGGGCGGAGGGCTACACCTTC. Translating gives CASSYAGQGAEGYTF.

The chain is built from TRBV4-2 and TRBJ1-3; the match to TRBD1 covers 7 bases. Germline V gives CDR1 LGHNA, CDR2 YNFKEQ. The V segment lost 8 bases and the J segment 4 bases; nucleotides outside the gene matches: 14. This CDR3 is built from 16 residues. The CDR3 nucleotides read TGTGCCAGCTCTTTGAGAGGGGGCGCTTCGGGAAACACCATATATTTT. This translates into CASSLRGGASGNTIYF.

The chain uses TRBV5-1 and TRBJ1-2; 9 bases line up with TRBD1. V lost 3 bases to trimming and J lost 8 bases; unmatched junction nucleotides: 8. The CDR3 sequence is 14 residues long. CDR1 and CDR2 (germline): SGHRS, YFSETQ. The CDR3 DNA reads as TGCGCCAGCAGCTGGACAGGGGCCAACGGAGGCTACACCTTC. Translation gives CASSWTGANGGYTF.

The chain carries TRBV28 and TRBJ2-5, with a weak D call TRBD1 (6 bases). The V and J ends lost 8 bases and 7 bases respectively, with 17 bases between them. Germline loops: CDR1 MDHEN, CDR2 SYDVKM. CDR3 length: 13 residues. The CDR3 reads CASGPQGSATQYF. CDR3 DNA sequence: TGTGCCAGCGGACCTCAGGGGTCGGCGACCCAGTACTTC.

The V gene is TRBV2, the J gene TRBJ1-2; D is ambiguous. V lost 1 base to trimming and J lost 6 bases, with 12 bases between them. The germline CDR1 and CDR2 sequences are SNHLY and FYNNEI. CDR3 length: 14 amino acids. Written as DNA, the CDR3 is TGTGCCAGCAGTGAAGGGCGGGAACGGGATGGCTACACCTTC. This encodes CASSEGRERDGYTF.

The rearrangement links TRBV5-1 to TRBJ2-2; 7 nucleotides match TRBD1. Germline-derived CDR1 and CDR2 are SGHRS and YFSETQ. Trimming at V came to 0 bases and at J to 3 bases, leaving 2 bases not matched to a gene. There are 15 residues in the CDR3. CDR3 loop: CASSLEQGYTGELFF. The DNA for the CDR3 is TGCGCCAGCAGCTTGGAACAGGGGTACACCGGGGAGCTGTTTTTT.

The rearrangement joins TRBV6-6 to TRBJ1-5; 9 bases line up with TRBD1. In germline, CDR1 is MNHNY, CDR2 SVGAGI (reference sequence). The CDR3 is 14 residues long. V dropped 6 bases and J dropped 11; count of bases not matched to a gene: 11. This CDR3 is CASSQQGAVGSQHF. For the CDR3, the DNA is TGTGCCAGCAGCCAACAGGGGGCGGTTGGGTCCCAGCATTTT.

The rearrangement joins TRBV20-1 to TRBJ1-1; no definite D call. This CDR3 has 11 residues. Looked up from germline, CDR1 is DFQATT and CDR2 is SNEGSKA (reference sequence). The V and J ends lost 4 bases and 3 bases respectively, with 6 bases between them. The DNA of the CDR3 is TGCAGTGCTATGAGAGACACTGAAGCTTTCTTT. Protein: CSAMRDTEAFF.

This chain uses TRBV5-4 with TRBJ2-5, with unresolved D. Trimming shortened V by 3 bases and J by 2 bases, and 5 bases separated the two germline ends. The germline gives CDR1 SGHNT, CDR2 YYREEE (reference sequence). This CDR3 comprises 12 residues. Here the CDR3 reads CASSSTQETQYF. The CDR3 nucleotides are TGTGCCAGCAGCTCTACTCAAGAGACCCAGTACTTC.

The gene calls are TRBV5-8 and TRBJ1-1, with 11 nucleotides matching TRBD1. Germline CDR1 is SGHTS and CDR2 is YDEGEE. This CDR3 contains 15 residues. The V gene end was trimmed by 2 bases and the J gene end by 4 bases; junction bases not matched to a gene: 4. The CDR3 nucleotides are TGTGCCAGCAGCTTAGGACAGGGGGCAGGCACTGAAGCTTTCTTT. Translation gives CASSLGQGAGTEAFF.

The chain is built from TRBV6-1 and TRBJ1-1, with D hard to call. Germline V gene sequence: CDR1 MNHNS, CDR2 SASEGT. V was pared by 6 bases and J by 8 bases, with 13 bases between. The CDR3 covers 12 residues. The CDR3 DNA reads as TGTGCCAGCAGAATCCCGGAGATCGAAGCTTTCTTT. Translating gives CASRIPEIEAFF.

This clone is labeled as hyperexpanded. The chain has TRBV9 and TRBJ1-1, with TRBD1 matching over 11 bases. V dropped 0 bases and J dropped 7; count of bases not matched to a gene: 5. The CDR3 is 15 residues long. Per the germline V gene, CDR1 is SGDLS and CDR2 is YYNGEE. The CDR3 is CASSVEGQGALEAFF. CDR3 nucleotides: TGTGCCAGCAGCGTAGAAGGACAGGGGGCCCTTGAAGCTTTCTTT.

This clone is a singleton in its sample. The chain couples TRBV6-6 to TRBJ2-3; TRBD2 is a possible D gene (6 bases). In germline, CDR1 is MNHNY, CDR2 SVGAGI (reference sequence). This CDR3 comprises 15 residues. V lost 3 bases and J 2 bases, leaving 12 bases between the germline ends. Here the CDR3 reads CASSYSGFNTDTQYF. The CDR3 bases are TGTGCCAGCAGTTATAGCGGATTTAACACAGATACGCAGTATTTT.

The chain joins TRBV11-2 to TRBJ2-3; possible D gene TRBD2, 6 bases. Germline CDR1 is SGHAT and CDR2 is FQNNGV. The CDR3 is 14 residues long. With 1 base removed from V and 6 bases from J, the gap between germline ends came to 11 bases. CDR3 sequence: CASSLGRRADTQYF. The CDR3 bases are TGTGCCAGCAGCTTAGGGAGGAGGGCTGATACGCAGTATTTT. Based on the CDR3 plus reference TRBV11-2 and TRBJ2-3, the full variable domain is EAGVAQSPRYKIIEKRQSVAFWCNPISGHATLYWYQQILGQGPKLLIQFQNNGVVDDSQLPKDRFSAERLKGVDSTLKIQPAKLEDSAVYLCASSLGRRADTQYFGPGTRLTVL.